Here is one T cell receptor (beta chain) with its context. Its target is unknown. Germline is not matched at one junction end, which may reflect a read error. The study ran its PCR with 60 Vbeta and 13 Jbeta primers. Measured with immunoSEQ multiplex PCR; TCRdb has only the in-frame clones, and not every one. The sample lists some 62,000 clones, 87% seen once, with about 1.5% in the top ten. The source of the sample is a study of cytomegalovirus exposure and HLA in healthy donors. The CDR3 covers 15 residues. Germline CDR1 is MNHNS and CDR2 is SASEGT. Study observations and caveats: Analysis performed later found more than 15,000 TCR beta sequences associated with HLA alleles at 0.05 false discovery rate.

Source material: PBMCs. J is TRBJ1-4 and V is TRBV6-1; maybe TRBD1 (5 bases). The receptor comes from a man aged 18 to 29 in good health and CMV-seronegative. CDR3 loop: CAGRRTLTTNEKLFF. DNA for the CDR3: TGTGCCGGCAGGAGGACACTAACAACTAATGAAAAACTGTTTTTT.